These 10 T cell receptor beta chains were sequenced from one sample in a study of cytomegalovirus exposure and HLA in healthy donors. The PCR had 60 Vbeta and 13 Jbeta primers. Here immunoSEQ multiplex PCR was the method, and the copy in TCRdb shows in-frame clones only, minus some. This table has around 200,000 clones, over 75% appearing once. Sequencing was carried out using PBMCs. Every receptor here comes from a man younger than 35 in good health and CMV-seronegative.

In the case of this clone: The germline gene is not matched at one end of the junction; a read error may be the cause. V gene TRBV6-5 combines with J gene TRBJ2-1; tentative D call: TRBD2 (6 bases). Germline CDR1 is MNHEY and CDR2 is SVGAGI. This CDR3 has 14 amino acids. The CDR3 is CAGSGVGGINEQFF. CDR3 sequence (DNA): TGTGCCGGCAGTGGGGTGGGAGGAATCAATGAGCAGTTCTTC.

This sequence joins TRBV2 and TRBJ2-2, with a weak D call TRBD1 (6 bases). This CDR3 spans 14 amino acids. In germline, CDR1 is SNHLY, CDR2 FYNNEI. V shed 2 bases and J shed 12 bases, with 16 bases lying between them. CDR3 amino acids: CASSERSGGGQLFF. The CDR3 region has the DNA TGTGCCAGCAGTGAACGGTCAGGTGGGGGCCAGCTGTTTTTT. Using reference TRBV2 and TRBJ2-2 for the parts outside the CDR3, the full variable domain is EPEVTQTPSHQVTQMGQEVILRCVPISNHLYFYWYRQILGQKVEFLVSFYNNEISEKSEIFDDQFSVERPDGSNFTLKIRSTKLEDSAMYFCASSERSGGGQLFFGEGSRLTVL.

The V and J genes are TRBV28 and TRBJ2-3, with a possible D match to TRBD1 (5 bases). Per germline, CDR1 MDHEN and CDR2 SYDVKM. The CDR3 runs 17 residues. With 5 bases removed from V and 0 bases from J, the gap between germline ends came to 18 bases. The CDR3 DNA is TGTGCCAGCAGTCTCCCCCGTACAGGCCCGAGCACAGATACGCAGTATTTT. It encodes CASSLPRTGPSTDTQYF.

V gene TRBV4-2 combines with J gene TRBJ1-5; tentative D call: TRBD1 (5 bases). The CDR3 covers 15 residues. Trimming shortened V by 5 bases and J by 0 bases, and 11 bases separated the two germline ends. The V gene's germline CDR1 is LGHNA and CDR2 YNFKEQ. For the CDR3, the DNA is TGTGCCAGCAGCGAGGACAATAATAGCAATCAGCCCCAGCATTTT. This sequence encodes CASSEDNNSNQPQHF.

This clone was seen a few times. The V call is TRBV18, the J call TRBJ2-5; unclear D gene. CDR3 length: 15 amino acids. CDR1 KGHSH and CDR2 LQKENI come from the germline V gene. Trimming left V 3 bases short and J 1 base short, with 12 bases between. CDR3 residues: CASSPEVGSQETQYF. For the CDR3, the DNA is TGTGCCAGCTCACCCGAGGTCGGGTCCCAAGAGACCCAGTACTTC.

The chain employs TRBV6-1 and TRBJ1-5; weak D call: TRBD1 (6 bases). Trimming stripped 7 bases from V and 0 bases from J, with 10 bases between. This CDR3 contains 14 residues. The germline V gene encodes CDR1 MNHNS and CDR2 SASEGT. This CDR3 is CASNNRASNQPQHF. The CDR3 nucleotides are TGTGCCAGCAACAACAGGGCTAGCAATCAGCCCCAGCATTTT.

This clone was counted once. This chain joins TRBV21-1 and TRBJ1-1. TRBV21-1 is a pseudogene segment. The CDR3 is 14 amino acids. CDR3 in DNA: TGTGCCAGCAGCAAACGAGTTATGAACACTGAAGCTTTCTTT. It is translated as CASSKRVMNTEAFF.

V usage is TRBV29-1 and J usage is TRBJ2-1; D is perhaps TRBD2 (6 bases). V was clipped by 4 bases and J by 10 bases, with 20 bases between them. Germline V gives CDR1 SQVTM, CDR2 ANQGSEA. The CDR3 has 14 residues. DNA of the CDR3: TGCAGCGTTGCTGGGGGGACTCCCCCGGGGGAGCAGTTCTTC. Protein product: CSVAGGTPPGEQFF.

This rearrangement joins TRBV6-5 to TRBJ1-2; D is perhaps TRBD1 (5 bases). The germline CDR1 and CDR2 sequences are MNHEY and SVGAGI. Trimming took 4 bases from V and 2 from J, leaving 11 bases between them. This CDR3 region has 14 residues. CDR3 residues: CASSSSDRNYGYTF. CDR3 nucleotides: TGTGCCAGCAGTTCCTCCGACAGAAACTATGGCTACACCTTC.

This chain joins TRBV11-3 and TRBJ2-7, with 7 nucleotides matching TRBD2. V lost 5 bases to trimming and J lost 2 bases; unmatched junction nucleotides: 0. This CDR3 spans 12 amino acids. Germline values: CDR1 SGHNT, CDR2 YENEEA. CDR3 sequence (DNA): TGTGCCAGCAGCCGGGGGGCCTACGAGCAGTACTTC. Its translation: CASSRGAYEQYF.